The 32 T cell receptor beta chains below were found in one sample sequenced in a study of cytomegalovirus exposure and HLA in healthy donors. This table comes from immunoSEQ multiplex PCR, and its TCRdb copy is limited to in-frame clones, with some not included. The data hold about 100,000 clones, with about 95% observed a single time. The specimen was PBMCs. Source of these receptors: a woman between 18 and 30 years old in good health and CMV-seronegative.

The chain couples TRBV5-1 to TRBJ2-3; TRBD1 is a possible D gene (6 bases). The germline gives CDR1 SGHRS, CDR2 YFSETQ. Trimming cost V 0 bases and J 4 bases, with 9 bases left between them. The CDR3 is 14 amino acids. In DNA form, the CDR3 reads TGCGCCAGCAGCTTGGCCCAGGGGCCAGATACGCAGTATTTT. It yields the protein CASSLAQGPDTQYF.

V gene TRBV7-9 combines with J gene TRBJ2-7; 8 bases match TRBD1. V shed 4 bases and J 6 bases; nucleotides not matched to a gene: 2. This CDR3 region has 12 residues. The germline V gene has CDR1 SEHNR and CDR2 FQNEAQ (reference sequence). CDR3 DNA: TGTGCCAGCAGCTCGCAGGGGGCCGAGCAGTACTTC. Translating gives CASSSQGAEQYF.

V and J are TRBV7-6 and TRBJ2-3; D gene unclear. V was trimmed by 4 bases and J by 2 bases, leaving 10 bases between them. This CDR3 is built from 14 residues. CDR1 is SGHVS, CDR2 FNYEAQ, per germline. CDR3 region: CASSSTGLTDTQYF. The CDR3 coding sequence is TGTGCCAGCAGCTCGACTGGCCTCACAGATACGCAGTATTTT.

Concerning this clone: The same CDR3 can be traced to other DNA sequences in this sample. In nucleotides, the CDR3 is TGTGCCAGCAGTGGACAGACAATGAACACTGAAGCTTTCTTT. Translating gives CASSGQTMNTEAFF. The rearrangement joins TRBV2 to TRBJ1-1; D might be TRBD1 (5 bases). The V and J ends lost 4 bases and 0 bases respectively, with 9 bases between them. The CDR3 is 14 amino acids. The germline V gene has CDR1 SNHLY and CDR2 FYNNEI.

This clone appeared a few times. The chain's CDR3 is CASPSGGDYGYTF. DNA for the CDR3: TGTGCCAGCCCCTCTGGGGGGGACTATGGCTACACCTTC. The chain links TRBV28 to TRBJ1-2, with D possibly being TRBD1 (5 bases). With 8 bases removed from V and 3 bases from J, the gap between germline ends came to 13 bases. Germline-derived CDR1 and CDR2 are MDHEN and SYDVKM. The CDR3 runs 13 residues.

V is TRBV9 and J is TRBJ2-1; 14 bases agree with TRBD2. Germline trimming cut 2 bases from V and 9 bases from J; bases unmatched to any gene: 4. The CDR3 is 15 amino acids. Germline CDR1 SGDLS, CDR2 YYNGEE. The CDR3 DNA follows: TGTGCCAGCAGCGTGACTAGCGGGGGGGCGAGTGAGCAGTTCTTC. Its protein is CASSVTSGGASEQFF.

The chain links TRBV5-1 to TRBJ1-1, with 9 bases fitting TRBD1. CDR1 is SGHRS and CDR2 is YFSETQ in the germline V gene. CDR3 size: 15 residues. With 4 bases clipped from V and 3 bases from J, the junction kept 7 bases outside the gene matches. The CDR3 DNA reads TGCGCCAGCAGCGGGGGGACAGGGTTCGACACTGAAGCTTTCTTT. Protein product: CASSGGTGFDTEAFF.

This clone came up once. This chain uses TRBV5-6 with TRBJ1-2; 8 nucleotides match TRBD1. This CDR3 spans 14 amino acids. The ends lost 4 bases at V and 4 bases at J; junction bases unmatched: 6. CDR1 SGHDT and CDR2 YYEEEE come from the germline V gene. In nucleotides, the CDR3 is TGTGCCAGCAGCACGGGACAGGCTGCCTATGGCTACACCTTC. It yields the protein CASSTGQAAYGYTF.

This chain connects TRBV15 to TRBJ2-2, with 10 positions matching TRBD1. Germline lookup yields CDR1 LNHNV and CDR2 YYDKDF (reference sequence). CDR3 length: 17 amino acids. V shed 0 bases and J 4 bases; nucleotides not matched to a gene: 5. CDR3 sequence reads: CATSRDPGQGSTGELFF. For the CDR3, the DNA is TGTGCCACCAGCAGAGACCCGGGACAGGGGAGCACCGGGGAGCTGTTTTTT.

The V gene is TRBV7-6, the J gene TRBJ2-3; TRBD1 matches at 12 bases. The CDR3 totals 14 residues. The ends lost 5 bases at V and 5 bases at J; junction bases unmatched: 2. Germline values: CDR1 SGHVS, CDR2 FNYEAQ. Here the CDR3 reads CASSGTGGEDTQYF. CDR3 bases: TGTGCCAGCAGCGGGACAGGGGGCGAAGATACGCAGTATTTT.

J is TRBJ2-7 and V is TRBV11-2; unclear D gene. Trimming took 6 bases from V and 2 from J, leaving 11 bases between them. The CDR3 sequence is 13 residues long. In germline, CDR1 is SGHAT, CDR2 FQNNGV. The CDR3 sequence: CASSPGLPYEQYF. The CDR3, as DNA: TGTGCCAGCAGTCCGGGTCTCCCCTACGAGCAGTACTTC. Using reference TRBV11-2 and TRBJ2-7 for the parts outside the CDR3, the full variable domain is EAGVAQSPRYKIIEKRQSVAFWCNPISGHATLYWYQQILGQGPKLLIQFQNNGVVDDSQLPKDRFSAERLKGVDSTLKIQPAKLEDSAVYLCASSPGLPYEQYFGPGTRLTVT.

This chain links TRBV2 with TRBJ1-1; the match to TRBD1 covers 8 bases. Trimming cost V 7 bases and J 2 bases; bases outside gene matches: 6. The CDR3 consists of 14 residues. The V gene's germline CDR1 is SNHLY and CDR2 FYNNEI. In DNA, the CDR3 is TGTGCCAGCACCCGGACAGGGAAAAACACTGAAGCTTTCTTT. Translating it yields CASTRTGKNTEAFF.

The genes are TRBV5-6 and TRBJ1-1; 7 bases line up with TRBD1. Germline V gene data show CDR1 as SGHDT and CDR2 as YYEEEE. There are 14 residues in the CDR3. With V trimmed by 5 bases and J by 3 bases, 7 bases remained unmatched. The CDR3, as DNA: TGTGCCAGCAGTTCGGACAGGCCTGACACTGAAGCTTTCTTT. Encoded protein: CASSSDRPDTEAFF.

V is TRBV19 and J is TRBJ2-1; TRBD2 matches at 12 bases. Germline trimming cut 5 bases from V and 8 bases from J; bases unmatched to any gene: 13. The germline V gene encodes CDR1 LNHDA and CDR2 SQIVND (reference sequence). The CDR3 consists of 17 residues. The CDR3 DNA follows: TGTGCCAGTAGTTCGGGGGGACTAGCGGGCCCTAGGCATGAGCAGTTCTTC. Its protein is CASSSGGLAGPRHEQFF.

The genes are TRBV6-1 and TRBJ1-5, with 8 bases identical to TRBD1. After removal of 3 bases from V and 7 bases from J, the junction contained 8 bases not matched to a gene. The CDR3 is 15 residues long. The germline V gene encodes CDR1 MNHNS and CDR2 SASEGT. DNA of the CDR3: TGTGCCAGCAGTGATCTGTGGCAGGGGGCCCAGCCCCAGCATTTT. Its protein is CASSDLWQGAQPQHF.

CDR3 sequence (DNA): TGTGCCAGCAGCACCCGGGCCTCGAGGGACACTGAAGCTTTCTTT. Its protein is CASSTRASRDTEAFF. The chain uses TRBV11-3 and TRBJ1-1; D is uncertain. V dropped 5 bases and J dropped 3 bases, with 16 bases sitting between them. Germline CDR1 SGHNT, CDR2 YENEEA. The CDR3 consists of 15 residues.

This clone occurred once. V is TRBV9 and J is TRBJ1-1, with 8 bases aligning to TRBD1. CDR3 length equals 14 residues. Trimming removed 4 bases from V and 1 base from J; junction bases left unmatched: 3. Germline CDR1 SGDLS, CDR2 YYNGEE. The CDR3 DNA is TGTGCCAGCAGCCCACAGGGGGGGAACACTGAAGCTTTCTTT. Translating it yields CASSPQGGNTEAFF.

CDR3 protein: CAITRGLPNSYNEQFF. CDR3 DNA: TGTGCCATCACCCGCGGACTCCCCAACTCCTACAATGAGCAGTTCTTC. This chain joins TRBV10-3 and TRBJ2-1, with D perhaps TRBD2 (5 bases). This CDR3 region has 16 residues. V was shortened by 7 bases and J by 0 bases, with 16 bases between the two germline ends. Germline CDR1 and CDR2: ENHRY and SYGVKD.

CDR3: CASSLEGALNTEAFF. The CDR3 DNA reads TGCGCCAGCAGCTTGGAGGGAGCTTTAAACACTGAAGCTTTCTTT. The J gene is TRBJ1-1, the V gene TRBV5-1; D ambiguous. Per germline, CDR1 SGHRS and CDR2 YFSETQ. The CDR3 runs to 15 residues. Trimming took off 0 bases at V and 2 bases at J, with 11 bases between the two ends. Full variable domain (rest looked up from reference TRBV5-1 and TRBJ1-1): KAGVTQTPRYLIKTRGQQVTLSCSPISGHRSVSWYQQTPGQGLQFLFEYFSETQRNKGNFPGRFSGRQFSNSRSEMNVSTLELGDSALYLCASSLEGALNTEAFFGQGTRLTVV.

The chain couples TRBV27 to TRBJ2-7; possible D gene TRBD2, 5 bases. V was shortened by 2 bases and J by 5 bases, with 13 bases between the two germline ends. Germline assignment: CDR1 MNHEY and CDR2 SMNVEV (reference sequence). The CDR3 is made up of 14 amino acids. The CDR3, as DNA: TGTGCCAGCAGTTTAAGGCCTGGACTCGACGAGCAGTACTTC. Protein: CASSLRPGLDEQYF.

V is TRBV5-1 and J is TRBJ2-5; D may be TRBD2 (6 bases). The V end lost 2 bases, the J end lost 4 bases, and 33 bases lay between the germline ends. Looked up from germline, CDR1 is SGHRS and CDR2 is YFSETQ. CDR3 length: 21 residues. The CDR3 DNA reads as TGCGCCAGCAGCTTAGGGCGAATCGGGCAGGCAGGGAAGGAGGGCCGAGAGACCCAGTACTTC. Translating gives CASSLGRIGQAGKEGRETQYF.

The chain combines TRBV9 with TRBJ2-7; TRBD2 matches at 13 bases. Per germline, CDR1 SGDLS and CDR2 YYNGEE. This CDR3 is 15 amino acids long. V lost 4 bases, J lost 6 bases, and 7 bases stayed unmatched. The CDR3 loop is CASSSGTSGAFEQYF. The CDR3 bases are TGTGCCAGCAGCTCAGGGACTAGCGGGGCTTTCGAGCAGTACTTC.

This chain uses TRBV7-2 with TRBJ1-1; 8 bases agree with TRBD1. Trimming removed 4 bases from V and 6 bases from J; junction bases left unmatched: 4. Germline-derived CDR1 and CDR2 are SGHTA and FQGNSA. The CDR3 runs 13 residues. The CDR3 nucleotides are TGTGCCAGCAGCTCTACAGGGGGGGCTGAAGCTTTCTTT. It encodes CASSSTGGAEAFF. Complete variable domain (other parts from reference TRBV7-2 and TRBJ1-1): GAGVSQSPSNKVTEKGKDVELRCDPISGHTALYWYRQSLGQGLEFLIYFQGNSAPDKSGLPSDRFSAERTGGSVSTLTIQRTQQEDSAVYLCASSSTGGAEAFFGQGTRLTVV.

The chain employs TRBV10-2 and TRBJ1-5; 7 bases agree with TRBD1. CDR1 is WSHSY and CDR2 is SAAADI in the germline V gene. The V gene end was trimmed by 2 bases and the J gene end by 0 bases; junction bases not matched to a gene: 1. CDR3 length: 15 amino acids. The CDR3 protein is CASSEGTVSNQPQHF. The CDR3 nucleotides read TGCGCCAGCAGTGAGGGGACAGTTAGCAATCAGCCCCAGCATTTT.

CDR3 loop: CASRPISGDTEAFF. CDR3 sequence (DNA): TGCGCCAGCAGGCCTATCTCAGGGGACACTGAAGCTTTCTTT. This rearrangement joins TRBV5-1 to TRBJ1-1, with D possibly matching TRBD1 (6 bases). Germline CDR1 SGHRS, CDR2 YFSETQ. With 5 bases removed from V and 3 bases from J, the gap between germline ends came to 14 bases. This CDR3 spans 14 amino acids.

The rearrangement joins TRBV27 to TRBJ1-1; 7 positions agree with TRBD1. The CDR3 is 15 amino acids. Trimming at V came to 4 bases and at J to 0 bases, leaving 5 bases not matched to a gene. Germline V lookup: CDR1 MNHEY, CDR2 SMNVEV (reference sequence). DNA for the CDR3: TGTGCCAGCAGTTCGGGACAGTTCATGAACACTGAAGCTTTCTTT. Its protein product is CASSSGQFMNTEAFF.

V is TRBV18 and J is TRBJ1-1, with 7 bases that match TRBD1. V was clipped by 2 bases and J by 2 bases; unmatched bases: 5. Germline lookup yields CDR1 KGHSH and CDR2 LQKENI. This CDR3 spans 15 amino acids. The CDR3 region is CASSPRGQPNTEAFF. DNA for the CDR3: TGTGCCAGCTCACCAAGGGGACAGCCAAACACTGAAGCTTTCTTT. The whole variable domain, filled in from reference TRBV18 and TRBJ1-1, reads NAGVMQNPRHLVRRRGQEARLRCSPMKGHSHVYWYRQLPEEGLKFMVYLQKENIIDESGMPKERFSAEFPKEGPSILRIQQVVRGDSAAYFCASSPRGQPNTEAFFGQGTRLTVV.

The rearrangement links TRBV11-3 to TRBJ1-1, with 9 bases fitting TRBD1. The germline V gene encodes CDR1 SGHNT and CDR2 YENEEA. V gave up 2 bases and J gave up 3 bases; unmatched junction bases: 13. This CDR3 has 18 amino acids. CDR3 sequence: CASSLPPAGQGRDTEAFF. In DNA form, the CDR3 reads TGTGCCAGCAGCTTACCGCCGGCGGGACAGGGAAGGGACACTGAAGCTTTCTTT.

The genes are TRBV29-1 and TRBJ2-1; possible D gene TRBD2, 6 bases. This CDR3 region has 13 residues. V lost 3 bases and J lost 2, with 8 bases in between. Germline CDR1 and CDR2: SQVTM and ANQGSEA. CDR3 protein: CSVEEGPYNEQFF. The CDR3 DNA reads TGCAGCGTTGAGGAGGGGCCCTACAATGAGCAGTTCTTC.

This clone was counted once. The V gene is TRBV10-3, the J gene TRBJ2-1, with a possible D match to TRBD1 (6 bases). The CDR3 loop spans 14 amino acids. Trimming took off 6 bases at V and 0 bases at J, with 9 bases between the two ends. Germline V gene data show CDR1 as ENHRY and CDR2 as SYGVKD. The CDR3 sequence: CAIRGAPSYNEQFF. The CDR3 nucleotides are TGTGCCATCAGGGGGGCCCCCTCCTACAATGAGCAGTTCTTC.

The J gene is TRBJ2-5, the V gene TRBV4-3; 9 bases align to TRBD2. V lost 0 bases to trimming and J lost 1 base; unmatched junction nucleotides: 6. CDR3 length: 17 residues. CDR1 LGHNA and CDR2 YSLEER come from the germline V gene. Written as DNA, the CDR3 is TGCGCCAGCAGCCAAGAGGGAGCGGGGGGCTTCCAAGAGACCCAGTACTTC. Translation: CASSQEGAGGFQETQYF.

This clone was observed once. The chain combines TRBV18 with TRBJ1-5, with D perhaps matching TRBD1 (6 bases). The CDR3 sequence is 15 residues long. In germline, CDR1 is KGHSH, CDR2 LQKENI. Trimming stripped 3 bases from V and 1 base from J, with 10 bases between. CDR3 sequence (DNA): TGTGCCAGCTCACCCTCAGGGGCGAGCAATCAGCCCCAGCATTTT. Translation: CASSPSGASNQPQHF.